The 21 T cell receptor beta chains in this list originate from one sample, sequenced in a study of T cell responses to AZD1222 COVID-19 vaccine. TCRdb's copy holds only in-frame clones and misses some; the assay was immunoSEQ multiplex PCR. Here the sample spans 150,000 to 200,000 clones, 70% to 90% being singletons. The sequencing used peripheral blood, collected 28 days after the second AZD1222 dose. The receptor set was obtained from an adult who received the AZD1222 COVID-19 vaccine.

The CDR3 loop is CASSYVDGGSVEKLFF. The CDR3 DNA is TGTGCCAGCAGTTACGTCGACGGAGGAAGTGTGGAAAAACTGTTTTTT. The genes are TRBV6-5 and TRBJ1-4; no reliable D call. V was shortened by 2 bases and J by 8 bases, with 18 bases between the two germline ends. The CDR3 consists of 16 residues. Looked up from germline, CDR1 is MNHEY and CDR2 is SVGAGI.

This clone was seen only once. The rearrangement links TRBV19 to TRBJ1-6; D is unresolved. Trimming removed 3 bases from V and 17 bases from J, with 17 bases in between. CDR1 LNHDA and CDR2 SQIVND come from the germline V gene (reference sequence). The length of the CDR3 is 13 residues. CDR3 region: CASSISRRDKVHF. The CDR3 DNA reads TGTGCCAGTAGTATCTCGAGACGCGATAAGGTCCACTTT.

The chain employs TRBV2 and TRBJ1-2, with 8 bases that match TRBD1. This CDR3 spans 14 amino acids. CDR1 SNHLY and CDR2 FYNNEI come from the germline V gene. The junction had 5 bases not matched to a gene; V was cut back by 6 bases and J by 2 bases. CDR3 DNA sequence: TGTGCCAGCAGCTGGGGACAGGCCAACTATGGCTACACCTTC. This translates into CASSWGQANYGYTF.

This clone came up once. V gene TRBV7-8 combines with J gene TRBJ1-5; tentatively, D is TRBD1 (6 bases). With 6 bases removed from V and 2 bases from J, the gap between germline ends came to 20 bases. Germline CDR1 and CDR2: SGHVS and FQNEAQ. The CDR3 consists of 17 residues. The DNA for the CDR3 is TGTGCCAGCAGTTCCTACAGGGTACCCTCTGGCAATCAGCCCCAGCATTTT. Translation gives CASSSYRVPSGNQPQHF. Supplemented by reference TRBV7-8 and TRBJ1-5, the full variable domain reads GAGVSQSPRYKVAKRGQDVALRCDPISGHVSLFWYQQALGQGPEFLTYFQNEAQLDKSGLPSDRFFAERPEGSVSTLKIQRTQQEDSAVYLCASSSYRVPSGNQPQHFGDGTRLSIL.

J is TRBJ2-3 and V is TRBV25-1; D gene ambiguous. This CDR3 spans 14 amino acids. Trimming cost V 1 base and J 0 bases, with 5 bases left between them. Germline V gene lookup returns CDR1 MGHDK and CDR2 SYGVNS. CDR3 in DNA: TGTGCCAGCAGTGAATCTCTGAGCACAGATACGCAGTATTTT. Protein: CASSESLSTDTQYF.

The CDR3 loop reads CASSLAIAAYNEQFF. CDR3 sequence (DNA): TGTGCCAGCAGCTTAGCTATTGCGGCCTACAATGAGCAGTTCTTC. The J gene is TRBJ2-1, the V gene TRBV7-2, with D unclear. The germline gives CDR1 SGHTA, CDR2 FQGNSA. V lost 0 bases to trimming and J lost 2 bases, with 8 bases between them. The CDR3 loop spans 15 amino acids.

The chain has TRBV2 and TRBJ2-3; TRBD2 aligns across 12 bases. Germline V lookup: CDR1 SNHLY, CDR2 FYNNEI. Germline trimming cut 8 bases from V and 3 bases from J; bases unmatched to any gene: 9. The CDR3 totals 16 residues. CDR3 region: CASSDRLAGATDTQYF. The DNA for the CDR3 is TGTGCCAGCTCCGACCGACTAGCGGGGGCGACAGATACGCAGTATTTT.

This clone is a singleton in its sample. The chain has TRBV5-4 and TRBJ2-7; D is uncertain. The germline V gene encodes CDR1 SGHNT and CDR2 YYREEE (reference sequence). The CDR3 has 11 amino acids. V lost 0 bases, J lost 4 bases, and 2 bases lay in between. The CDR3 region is CASSLAYEQYF. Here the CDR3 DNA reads TGTGCCAGCAGCTTGGCGTACGAGCAGTACTTC.

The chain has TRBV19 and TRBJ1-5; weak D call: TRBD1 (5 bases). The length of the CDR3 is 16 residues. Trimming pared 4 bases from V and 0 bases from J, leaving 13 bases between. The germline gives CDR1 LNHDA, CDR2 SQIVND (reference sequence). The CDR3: CASSRQGSYSNQPQHF. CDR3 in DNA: TGTGCCAGTAGTAGGCAGGGCTCGTATAGCAATCAGCCCCAGCATTTT.

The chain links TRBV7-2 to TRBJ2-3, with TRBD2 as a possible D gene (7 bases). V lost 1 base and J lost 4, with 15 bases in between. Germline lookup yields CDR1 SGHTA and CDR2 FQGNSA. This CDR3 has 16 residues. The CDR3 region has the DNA TGTGCCAGCAGCTTAGGGGTCGGGGAGGGGGCAGATACGCAGTATTTT. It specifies CASSLGVGEGADTQYF.

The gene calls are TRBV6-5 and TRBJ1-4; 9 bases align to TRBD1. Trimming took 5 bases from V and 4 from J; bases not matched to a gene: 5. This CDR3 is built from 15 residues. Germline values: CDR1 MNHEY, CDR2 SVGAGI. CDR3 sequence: CASSPRTGVNEKLFF. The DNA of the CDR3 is TGTGCCAGCAGTCCCCGGACAGGGGTTAATGAAAAACTGTTTTTT.

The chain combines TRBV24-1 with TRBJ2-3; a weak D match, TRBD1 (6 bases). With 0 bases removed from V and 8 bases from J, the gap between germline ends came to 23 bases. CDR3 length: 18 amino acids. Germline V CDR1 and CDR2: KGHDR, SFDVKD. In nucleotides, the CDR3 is TGTGCCACCAGTGATTTGCACGGTGGCAGGGGACGCGCTGGTACGCAGTATTTT. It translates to CATSDLHGGRGRAGTQYF.

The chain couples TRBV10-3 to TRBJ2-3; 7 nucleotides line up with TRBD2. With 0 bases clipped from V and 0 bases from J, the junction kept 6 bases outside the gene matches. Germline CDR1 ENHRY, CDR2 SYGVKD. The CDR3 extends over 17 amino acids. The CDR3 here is CAISESSAAGSTDTQYF. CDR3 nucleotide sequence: TGTGCCATCAGTGAGTCGTCTGCAGCGGGAAGCACAGATACGCAGTATTTT.

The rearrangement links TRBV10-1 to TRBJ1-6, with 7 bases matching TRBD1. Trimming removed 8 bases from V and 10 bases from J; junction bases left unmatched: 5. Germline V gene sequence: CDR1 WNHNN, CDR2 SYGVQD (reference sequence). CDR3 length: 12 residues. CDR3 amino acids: CASRQGSSPLHF. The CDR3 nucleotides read TGCGCCAGCCGACAGGGAAGCTCACCCCTCCACTTT.

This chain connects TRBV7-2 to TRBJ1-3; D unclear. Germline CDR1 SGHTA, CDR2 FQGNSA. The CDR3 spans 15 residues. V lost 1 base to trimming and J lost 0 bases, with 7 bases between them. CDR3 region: CASSLGSRSGNTIYF. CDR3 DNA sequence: TGTGCCAGCAGCTTAGGGTCCCGCTCTGGAAACACCATATATTTT. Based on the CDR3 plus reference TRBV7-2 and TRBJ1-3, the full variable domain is GAGVSQSPSNKVTEKGKDVELRCDPISGHTALYWYRQSLGQGLEFLIYFQGNSAPDKSGLPSDRFSAERTGGSVSTLTIQRTQQEDSAVYLCASSLGSRSGNTIYFGEGSWLTVV.

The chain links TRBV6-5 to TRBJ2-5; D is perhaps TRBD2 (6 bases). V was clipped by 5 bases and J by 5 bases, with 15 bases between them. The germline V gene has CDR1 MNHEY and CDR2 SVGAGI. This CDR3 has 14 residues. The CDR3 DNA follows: TGTGCCAGCAGTATAACCGGGACTGCGGAGACCCAGTACTTC. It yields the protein CASSITGTAETQYF.

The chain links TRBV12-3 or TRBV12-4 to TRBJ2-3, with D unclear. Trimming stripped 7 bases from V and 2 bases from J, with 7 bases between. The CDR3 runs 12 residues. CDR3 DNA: TGTGCCAGCACCCCCGACACAGATACGCAGTATTTT. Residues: CASTPDTDTQYF.

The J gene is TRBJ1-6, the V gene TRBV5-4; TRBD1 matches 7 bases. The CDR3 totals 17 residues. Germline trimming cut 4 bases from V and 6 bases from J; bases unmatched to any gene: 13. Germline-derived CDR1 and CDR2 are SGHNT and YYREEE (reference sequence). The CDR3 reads CASSRAVRDSFNSPLHF. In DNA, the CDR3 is TGTGCCAGCAGCCGAGCCGTGCGGGACAGCTTTAATTCACCCCTCCACTTT.

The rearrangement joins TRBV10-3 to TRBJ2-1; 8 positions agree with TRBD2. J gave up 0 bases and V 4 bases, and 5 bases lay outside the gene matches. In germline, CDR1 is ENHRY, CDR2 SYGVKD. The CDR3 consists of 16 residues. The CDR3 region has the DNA TGTGCCATCAGTGTAAGCGGGGGAAGCTCCTACAATGAGCAGTTCTTC. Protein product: CAISVSGGSSYNEQFF.

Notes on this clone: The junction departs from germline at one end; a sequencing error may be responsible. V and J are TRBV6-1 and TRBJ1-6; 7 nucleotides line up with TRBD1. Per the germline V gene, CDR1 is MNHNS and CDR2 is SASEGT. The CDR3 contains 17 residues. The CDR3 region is CASREALTGFQNSPLHF. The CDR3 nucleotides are TGTGCCAGCAGGGAAGCCCTGACAGGGTTCCAAAATTCACCCCTCCACTTT.

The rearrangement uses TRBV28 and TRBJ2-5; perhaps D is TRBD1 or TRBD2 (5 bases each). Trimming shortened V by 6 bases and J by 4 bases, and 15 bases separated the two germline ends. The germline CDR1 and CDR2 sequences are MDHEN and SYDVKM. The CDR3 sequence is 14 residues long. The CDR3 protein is CASRPQGDRETQYF. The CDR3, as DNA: TGTGCCAGCAGACCTCAGGGAGACAGAGAGACCCAGTACTTC.